Following are 5 T cell receptor beta chains from one sample sequenced in a study of tumour-infiltrating T cells in Burkitt lymphoma. TCRdb keeps only in-frame clones here, not all; method: immunoSEQ multiplex PCR. The repertoire includes 4,500 to 5,000 clones, around 25% of them detected once, and roughly 25% sits in the top ten. The sample consisted of tumor tissue. The source of these receptors is a human donor with diffuse large B-cell lymphoma.

This clone was seen a handful of times. The chain links TRBV5-1 to TRBJ2-7; 8 bases line up with TRBD1. Per the germline V gene, CDR1 is SGHRS and CDR2 is YFSETQ. This CDR3 comprises 15 residues. After removal of 4 bases from V and 7 bases from J, the junction contained 13 bases not matched to a gene. CDR3 region: CASSQPNRGVSEQYF. The CDR3 nucleotides are TGCGCCAGCAGCCAGCCTAACAGGGGGGTTTCAGAGCAGTACTTC.

The table lists this clone with a few counts. V and J are TRBV5-8 and TRBJ2-7; TRBD1 or TRBD2 may be the D gene (5 bases each). Germline V gives CDR1 SGHTS, CDR2 YDEGEE. V lost 3 bases, J lost 3 bases, and 16 bases lay in between. CDR3 size: 15 residues. CDR3 amino acids: CASSYLSGTYYEQYF. As DNA, the CDR3 is TGTGCCAGCAGCTATCTGTCCGGGACCTACTACGAGCAGTACTTC.

The chain links TRBV6-6 to TRBJ2-7, with 13 nucleotides matching TRBD2. CDR3 length equals 15 residues. Per the germline V gene, CDR1 is MNHNY and CDR2 is SVGAGI (reference sequence). The V gene end was trimmed by 6 bases and the J gene end by 6 bases; junction bases not matched to a gene: 8. As DNA, the CDR3 is TGTGCCAGCAGCTCACTAGCGGGAGGGCCGGGCGAGCAGTACTTC. Translated, it gives CASSSLAGGPGEQYF.

This clone was detected only a few times. The CDR3 region has the DNA TGTGCCAGCAGGATCCCGAATCAGCCCCAGCATTTT. It translates to CASRIPNQPQHF. The chain is built from TRBV28 and TRBJ1-5; no clear D. This CDR3 spans 12 amino acids. V shed 6 bases and J shed 4 bases, with 7 bases lying between them. Germline V CDR1 and CDR2: MDHEN, SYDVKM.

The table lists this clone with a few counts. The chain carries TRBV5-1 and TRBJ1-2; maybe TRBD1 (6 bases). CDR1 and CDR2 (germline): SGHRS, YFSETQ. With 9 bases removed from V and 2 bases from J, the gap between germline ends came to 14 bases. This CDR3 has 13 amino acids. The CDR3 here is CATMGGSNYGYTF. The CDR3 coding sequence is TGCGCCACCATGGGGGGCAGCAACTATGGCTACACCTTC.